This T cell receptor beta chain emerged from a study of beta chain features in type 1 diabetes (dated by TCRdb to 2017 to 2018). Looking at the study overall: No differences in mean age, gender distribution, total cell number or subset yield were found between patients and healthy donors. Naive and central memory subsets were obtained from all 28 donors, but regulatory and stem cell-like memory subsets were isolated from only 8 patients and 8 healthy donors. A total of 85 million to 140 million sorted cells were examined across all samples, and a strong correlation was observed between cell number per subset and RNA yield. The study compared TCRB repertoires of sorted circulating CD4+ T cell subsets between recently diagnosed type 1 diabetes patients and matched healthy donors. Study-wide conclusions, independent of this receptor: Because small numbers of individuals were included in the HLA sub-analyses, any influence of HLA type on TCRB rearrangement was left unresolved. Because cDNA was sequenced instead of genomic DNA, activated cells with high expression could be over-represented, although the groups did not differ in activation or CD3 levels. Naive, central memory and regulatory TCRB repertoires appeared to be more similar among patients than among healthy donors. Type 1 diabetes patients showed a moderate but significant shortening of TCRB CDR3 length in all four CD4+ subsets. Patients with type 1 diabetes made fewer insertions and deleted more nucleotides at VDJ recombination sites, implying thymic rearrangement abnormalities. PCR may preferentially amplify shorter templates, but because patient and control samples were amplified and corrected together, any resulting skew would affect both groups equally.

There are 11 amino acids in the CDR3, from cysteine to phenylalanine inclusive. Just CDR3 DNA is preserved here, 33 bases in frame from base 1. The germline V gene (reference sequence) gives CDR1 as GTSNPN and CDR2 as SVGIG. The junction shows trimming of 8 bases on V and 9 bases on J, and the gene matches do not reach 5 bases of it. Of note for this clone: Its antigen is still unknown. Per-base quality was not reported, and no clone a single base away is much larger than it.

Each donor gave one peripheral blood draw, around 100 mL on average, collected into heparinised tubes. Naive, central memory, regulatory and stem cell-like memory CD4+ T cells were sorted on a BD FACSAria II using a panel including CD45RO, CCR7, CD25, CD127, CD95 and CD27. All sorted populations exceeded 95% purity. PBMCs were separated immediately by Lymphoprep density gradient centrifugation and were stained directly, without being cultured. To minimize batch effects, samples were stained and sorted in pairs, one healthy donor with one patient per experiment. The entire isolated RNA was reverse transcribed using the High Capacity cDNA Reverse Transcription Kit, and thus expressed TCRB transcripts were sequenced. Deep immunoSEQ sequencing was applied to naive, central memory and regulatory T cell samples, giving an average of around 3.8 million total reads per sample. Sorted cells were lysed in RLT buffer, and RNA was extracted using DNase-treated RNeasy Micro or Mini kits according to cell number. To prevent cross-contamination, each cell subset was processed individually, whereas patient and healthy donor samples were processed jointly. TCRB sequences were amplified from cDNA with the immunoSEQ multiplex PCR, producing 87-bp fragments spanning the CDR3 region. Sequencing of the amplicons was done on the Illumina HiSeq platform. The published analysis was carried out like this. Synthetic template baselines were used to correct PCR bias computationally, reads within Hamming distance 2 were collapsed together, and singletons that could not be merged were discarded. Reads were aligned to IMGT to assign V, D and J genes, CDR3 length, and insertions or deletions at six rearrangement sites. Clonotype counts were normalized to sorted cell number within each subset before computing true diversity and Gini coefficients with the tcR R package. Repertoire sharing was quantified using the overlap coefficient calculated on TCRB nucleotide sequences. TCRdb holds this immuneACCESS table with in-frame rearrangements only. Some clones are missing; in checked studies, unresolved V genes explain under half, and the rest has no known cause. V and J calls plus clone size are reproduced from that table; the DNA served to infer D and trimming. The sample profile shows about 5,700 clones; roughly 79% of them were found once. Jointly, the top ten make up approximately 2% of the sample.

The sequencing input was Tregs from blood. The cell subset or site label here, explained by the study, means: regulatory CD4+ T cells. The rearranged chain carries TRBV30 and TRBJ2-1; TRBD2 fits 9 bases in the junction. This TCR came from a man aged 18-30 years in good health. The CDR3 loop reads CAHSGGAEQFF. DNA sequence: TGTGCCCATAGCGGGGGCGCTGAGCAGTTCTTC.